A selection of T cell receptor beta chains follows, all from one sample in a study of blood T cell repertoires in COVID-19. Measured with immunoSEQ multiplex PCR; TCRdb has only the in-frame clones, and not every one. There are roughly 200,000 clones in the sample; 89% occur only once, and less than 4% lies in the top ten. Material for sequencing was PBMCs or T cells enriched from blood (not recorded which). The receptors stem from a woman aged 30 to 39 with acute COVID-19. The CDR3 runs from the conserved cysteine through the conserved F or W. The D gene is left open where the match is weak. Not every row has a clone size; where given, it reads once, few, many or a size class.

V gene	D gene	J gene	clone size	CDR3 protein	CDR3 DNA
TRBV7-9	TRBD1	TRBJ1-1	NA	CASSLDLQGSPLAFF	TGTGCCAGCAGCCTCGACTTACAGGGGTCACCTTTGGCTTTCTTT
TRBV11-2	NA	TRBJ1-1	NA	CASSSLPGMANTEAFF	TGTGCCAGCAGCTCTCTCCCCGGGATGGCGAACACTGAAGCTTTCTTT
TRBV27	NA	TRBJ2-7	once	CASSWGGGGAYEQYF	TGTGCCAGCAGTTGGGGAGGGGGGGGCGCATACGAGCAGTACTTC
TRBV7-9	NA	TRBJ1-4	NA	CASSSGQHPNEKLFF	TGTGCCAGCAGCTCCGGACAGCACCCTAATGAAAAACTGTTTTTT
TRBV7-9	TRBD2	TRBJ2-1	NA	CASSPGRGKVNEQFF	TGTGCCAGCAGCCCCGGGAGGGGGAAGGTCAATGAGCAGTTCTTC
TRBV2	TRBD2	TRBJ2-2	NA	CASSADSGGGARELFF	TGTGCCAGCAGCGCAGACTCGGGCGGGGGGGCCAGGGAGCTGTTTTTT
TRBV7-9	NA	TRBJ1-2	NA	CASSLAPGTSYGYTF	TGTGCCAGCAGCTTAGCGCCGGGAACCTCCTATGGCTACACCTTC
TRBV5-6	NA	TRBJ1-4	NA	CASSLTASNEKLFF	TGTGCCAGCAGCTTGACAGCATCAAATGAAAAACTGTTTTTT
TRBV6-2/TRBV6-3	NA	TRBJ1-1	NA	CASSYHRGNTEAFF	TGTGCCAGCAGTTACCACCGGGGTAACACTGAAGCTTTCTTT
TRBV27	NA	TRBJ1-5	once	CASSLRPPRGSNQPQHF	TGTGCCAGCAGTTTACGGCCCCCACGGGGGAGCAATCAGCCCCAGCATTTT
TRBV30	TRBD2	TRBJ2-2	NA	CAWGTGLAGTGELFF	TGTGCCTGGGGGACGGGACTAGCAGGCACCGGGGAGCTGTTTTTT
TRBV7-9	TRBD2	TRBJ2-1	NA	CASSGTVAGGYNEQFF	TGTGCCAGCAGCGGGACGGTAGCGGGGGGCTACAATGAGCAGTTCTTC
TRBV5-1	NA	TRBJ2-3	NA	CASSGVNDRADTQYF	TGCGCCAGCAGCGGCGTAAACGATCGGGCAGATACGCAGTATTTT
TRBV7-2	NA	TRBJ1-5	NA	CASSLTFNQPQHF	TGTGCCAGCAGCTTAACATTTAATCAGCCCCAGCATTTT
TRBV19	TRBD1	TRBJ1-1	NA	CATHRGGRTEAFF	TGTGCCACCCACAGGGGAGGAAGGACTGAAGCTTTCTTT
TRBV2	NA	TRBJ2-3	NA	CASSQFRDTQYF	TGTGCCAGCAGCCAGTTCCGAGATACGCAGTATTTT
TRBV3-1/TRBV3-2	NA	TRBJ2-3	NA	CASSPQTDTQYF	TGTGCCAGCAGCCCACAGACAGATACGCAGTATTTT
TRBV12-3/TRBV12-4	NA	TRBJ2-1	NA	CASSYTGGPFF	TGTGCCAGCAGTTATACAGGTGGACCCTTCTTC
TRBV5-4	NA	TRBJ1-2	NA	CASSEDQQGPSYGYTF	TGTGCCAGCAGCGAGGACCAACAGGGACCGTCCTATGGCTACACCTTC
TRBV30	NA	TRBJ2-2	NA	CAWSVRSRETGELFF	TGTGCCTGGAGTGTACGATCTCGGGAGACCGGGGAGCTGTTTTTT
TRBV7-9	TRBD1	TRBJ2-7	NA	CASSIVSGQHYEQYF	TGTGCCAGCAGCATCGTTTCGGGACAGCACTACGAGCAGTACTTC
TRBV30	TRBD1	TRBJ1-6	NA	CAWIKDRGGGSPLHF	TGTGCCTGGATCAAGGACAGGGGTGGAGGATCACCCCTCCACTTT
TRBV7-2	NA	TRBJ1-5	NA	CASSLGPGDGQPQHF	TGTGCCAGCAGCTTAGGCCCAGGGGACGGGCAGCCCCAGCATTTT
TRBV19	TRBD2	TRBJ2-1	NA	CASSIGTSGGYNEQFF	TGTGCCAGTAGTATAGGGACTAGCGGGGGGTACAATGAGCAGTTCTTC
TRBV7-3	TRBD1	TRBJ1-1	NA	CASSLTGQLNTEAFF	TGTGCCAGCAGCTTAACGGGACAGCTGAACACTGAAGCTTTCTTT
TRBV9	NA	TRBJ1-4	NA	CASSVGPGAALEKLFF	TGTGCCAGCAGCGTAGGGCCAGGGGCCGCACTGGAAAAACTGTTTTTT
TRBV5-8	NA	TRBJ1-3	NA	CASSLGVSDSKFSGNTIYF	TGTGCCAGCAGCTTGGGAGTCTCGGACAGCAAATTCTCTGGAAACACCATATATTTT
TRBV6-6	NA	TRBJ1-1	NA	CASSHEKGQNTEAFF	TGTGCCAGCAGTCACGAAAAGGGACAGAACACTGAAGCTTTCTTT
TRBV19	NA	TRBJ1-1	many	CASSSQGTNTEAFF	TGTGCCAGTAGTAGCCAGGGGACGAACACTGAAGCTTTCTTT
TRBV7-9	NA	TRBJ1-2	NA	CASILVGREHADGYTF	TGTGCCAGCATCCTTGTGGGCAGGGAACATGCGGATGGCTACACCTTC
TRBV29-1	TRBD1	TRBJ2-7	NA	CSVGQGSYEQYF	TGCAGCGTCGGACAGGGTTCCTACGAGCAGTACTTC
TRBV28	NA	TRBJ1-2	NA	CASSLASRGYTF	TGTGCCAGCAGTTTAGCGAGCCGCGGCTACACCTTC
TRBV7-2	NA	TRBJ1-1	NA	CASSLAPGNTEAFF	TGTGCCAGCAGCTTAGCGCCGGGGAACACTGAAGCTTTCTTT
TRBV3-1/TRBV3-2	TRBD2	TRBJ2-7	NA	CASSQGLAGFYEQYF	TGTGCCAGCAGCCAAGGGCTAGCGGGTTTCTACGAGCAGTACTTC
TRBV25-1	NA	TRBJ1-3	NA	CASSPTHWSPSGNTIYF	TGTGCCAGCAGTCCCACCCACTGGTCCCCTTCTGGAAACACCATATATTTT